This entry describes one T cell receptor beta chain. Its antigen is not identified. A much larger clone is a single base away; this may be a read error. Patients aged 18 to 65 had newly diagnosed hyperthyroidism lasting under 2 months. Together with thyroid ultrasound, orbital computed tomography, serum thyroxine and TRAb, clinical symptoms were used for diagnoses. These data come from a study of T cells in Graves' hyperthyroidism and ophthalmopathy. Study results and limitations: Through a model of 13 V-J features, ophthalmopathy was separated from stable hyperthyroidism. Before onset, by a median of approximately 6.8 months, the model predicted ophthalmopathy.

The germline CDR1 and CDR2 sequences are SEHNR and FQNEAQ (reference sequence). V dropped 0 bases and J dropped 7 bases, with 3 bases sitting between them. The CDR3 is made up of 11 amino acids. RNA transcripts gave rise to amplified TCR beta CDR3 regions. Carried out on the TCR CDR3, a first-round RT-PCR used the HTBI primer set. TCRdb processed the multiplex PCR reads anew with MiXCR; each CDR3 protein has one entry. The sample comprises a few hundred thousand distinct CDR3 sequences, less than 20% of which are singletons, and approximately 7.4% rests with the top ten. Sequencing was carried out using blood. This TCR was sampled from a woman younger than 45 with Graves' hyperthyroidism. J is TRBJ1-1 and V is TRBV7-9; D unclear. The chain's CDR3 is CASSLAHEAFF. In nucleotides, the CDR3 is TGTGCCAGCAGCTTAGCCCATGAAGCTTTCTTT.